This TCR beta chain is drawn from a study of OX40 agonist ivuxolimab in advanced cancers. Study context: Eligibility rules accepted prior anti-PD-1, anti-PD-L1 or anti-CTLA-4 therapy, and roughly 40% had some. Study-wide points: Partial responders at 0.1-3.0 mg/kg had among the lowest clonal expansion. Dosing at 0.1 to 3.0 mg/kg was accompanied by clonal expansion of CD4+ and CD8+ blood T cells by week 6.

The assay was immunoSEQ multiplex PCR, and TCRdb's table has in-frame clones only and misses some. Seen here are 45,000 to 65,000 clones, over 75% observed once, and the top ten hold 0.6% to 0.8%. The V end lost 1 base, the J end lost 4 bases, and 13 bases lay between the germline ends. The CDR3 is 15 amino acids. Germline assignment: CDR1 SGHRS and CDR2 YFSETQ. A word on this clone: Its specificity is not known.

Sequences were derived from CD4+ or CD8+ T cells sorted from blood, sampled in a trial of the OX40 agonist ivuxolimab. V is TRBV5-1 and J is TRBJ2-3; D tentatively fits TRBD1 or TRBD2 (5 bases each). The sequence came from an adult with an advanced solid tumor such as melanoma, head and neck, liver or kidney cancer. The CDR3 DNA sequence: TGCGCCAGCAGCTTGACTGTGACGGGGCCAGATACGCAGTATTTT. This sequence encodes CASSLTVTGPDTQYF.